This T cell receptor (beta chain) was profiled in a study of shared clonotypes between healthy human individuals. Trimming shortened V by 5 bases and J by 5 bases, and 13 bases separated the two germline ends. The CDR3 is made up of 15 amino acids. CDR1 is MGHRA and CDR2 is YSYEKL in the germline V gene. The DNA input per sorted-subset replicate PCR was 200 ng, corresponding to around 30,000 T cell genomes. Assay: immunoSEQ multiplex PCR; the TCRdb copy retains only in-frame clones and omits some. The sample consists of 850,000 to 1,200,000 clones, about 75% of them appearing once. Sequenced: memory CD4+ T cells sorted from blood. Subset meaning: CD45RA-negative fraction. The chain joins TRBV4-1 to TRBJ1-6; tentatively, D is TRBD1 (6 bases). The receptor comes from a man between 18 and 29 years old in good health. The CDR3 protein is CASSSGTLNNSPLHF. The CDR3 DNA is TGCGCCAGCAGCTCAGGGACACTAAATAATTCACCCCTCCACTTT.